This record concerns one T cell receptor (beta chain) sequence. Its antigen is as yet unknown. Vbeta (60) and Jbeta (13) primers were used in the PCR. The method was immunoSEQ multiplex PCR; TCRdb's version includes in-frame clones alone and lacks a portion of them. The sample lists about 150,000 clones, about four fifths occurring once. These data originate in a study of cytomegalovirus exposure and HLA in healthy donors. Turning to the study itself: Earlier sequencing of some 190 million T cells yielded fewer than 140 million unique TCR beta sequences. Findings of the study overall: Earlier analysis looked at TCR beta V segments, and most were productive about 87% or about 30% of the time. When a later analysis compared HLA-associated TCR beta chains with equally common others, the HLA-associated chains turned out to be more clonally expanded and to have lower generation probabilities.

This CDR3 has 14 residues. Trimming took 6 bases from V and 3 from J, leaving 11 bases between them. CDR1 and CDR2 (germline): SGHTA, FQGTGA. The study sampled nominally healthy donors, though unrecorded immune exposures were likely. The V and J genes are TRBV7-3 and TRBJ2-2, with D possibly TRBD1 on 6 matching bases. Material: PBMCs. The source of this sequence is a man aged 25 to 40 in good health and CMV-seropositive. The CDR3 reads CASSGGADTGELFF. The CDR3, as DNA: TGTGCCAGCAGTGGGGGCGCGGACACCGGGGAGCTGTTTTTT.